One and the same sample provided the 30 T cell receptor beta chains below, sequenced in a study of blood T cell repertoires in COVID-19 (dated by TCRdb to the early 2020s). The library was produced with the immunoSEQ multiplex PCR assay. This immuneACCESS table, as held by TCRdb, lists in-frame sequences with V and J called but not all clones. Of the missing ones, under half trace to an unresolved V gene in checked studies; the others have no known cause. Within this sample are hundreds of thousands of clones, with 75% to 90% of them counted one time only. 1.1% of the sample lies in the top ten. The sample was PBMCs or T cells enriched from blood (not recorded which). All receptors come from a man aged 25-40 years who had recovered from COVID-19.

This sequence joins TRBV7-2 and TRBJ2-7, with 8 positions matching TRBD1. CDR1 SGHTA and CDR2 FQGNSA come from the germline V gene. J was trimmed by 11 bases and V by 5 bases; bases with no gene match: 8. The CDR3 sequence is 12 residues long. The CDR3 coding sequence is TGTGCCAGCAGCCGTGGACAGGGCAATAAGTACTTC. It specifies CASSRGQGNKYF.

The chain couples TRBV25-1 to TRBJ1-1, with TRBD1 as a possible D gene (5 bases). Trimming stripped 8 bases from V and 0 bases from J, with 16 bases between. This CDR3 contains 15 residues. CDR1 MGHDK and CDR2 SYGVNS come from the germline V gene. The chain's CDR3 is CASWGREDMNTEAFF. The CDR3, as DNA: TGTGCCAGCTGGGGCAGAGAAGACATGAACACTGAAGCTTTCTTT.

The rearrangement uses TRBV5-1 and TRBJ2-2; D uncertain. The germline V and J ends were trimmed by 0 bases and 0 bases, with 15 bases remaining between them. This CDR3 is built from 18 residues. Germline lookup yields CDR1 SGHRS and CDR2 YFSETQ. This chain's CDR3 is CASSLVWLLTTNTGELFF. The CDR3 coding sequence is TGCGCCAGCAGCTTGGTTTGGCTCCTTACAACGAACACCGGGGAGCTGTTTTTT.

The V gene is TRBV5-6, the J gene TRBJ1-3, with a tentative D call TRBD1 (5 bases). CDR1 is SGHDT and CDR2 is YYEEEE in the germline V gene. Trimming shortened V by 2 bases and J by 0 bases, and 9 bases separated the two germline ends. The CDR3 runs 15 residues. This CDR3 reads CASSFRGASGNTIYF. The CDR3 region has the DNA TGTGCCAGCAGCTTCCGCGGGGCCTCTGGAAACACCATATATTTT.

This CDR3 is CASSLVPGDTEAFF. The CDR3, as DNA: TGTGCCAGCAGCTTAGTCCCGGGGGATACTGAAGCTTTCTTT. The chain joins TRBV7-9 to TRBJ1-1, with D possibly matching TRBD1 (5 bases). V was cut by 1 base and J by 5 bases, with 11 bases left in between. Germline assignment: CDR1 SEHNR and CDR2 FQNEAQ (reference sequence). The CDR3 is 14 amino acids.

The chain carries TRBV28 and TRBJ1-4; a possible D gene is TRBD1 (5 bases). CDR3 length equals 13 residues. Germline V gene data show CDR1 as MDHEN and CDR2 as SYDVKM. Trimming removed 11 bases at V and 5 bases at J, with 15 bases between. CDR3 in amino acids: CAAGRGTNEKLFF. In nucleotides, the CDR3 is TGTGCCGCGGGACGGGGGACCAATGAAAAACTGTTTTTT. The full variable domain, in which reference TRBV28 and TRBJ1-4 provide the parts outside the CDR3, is DVKVTQSSRYLVKRTGEKVFLECVQDMDHENMFWYRQDPGLGLRLIYFSYDVKMKEKGDIPEGYSVSREKKERFSLILESASTNQTSMYLCAAGRGTNEKLFFGSGTQLSVL.

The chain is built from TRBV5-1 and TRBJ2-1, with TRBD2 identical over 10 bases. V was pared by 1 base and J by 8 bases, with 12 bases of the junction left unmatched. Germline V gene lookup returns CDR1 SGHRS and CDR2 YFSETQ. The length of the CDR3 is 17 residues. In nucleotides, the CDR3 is TGCGCCAGCAGCTTGAACCCAGCGGGAGGGCCTTCTGATGAGCAGTTCTTC. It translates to CASSLNPAGGPSDEQFF.

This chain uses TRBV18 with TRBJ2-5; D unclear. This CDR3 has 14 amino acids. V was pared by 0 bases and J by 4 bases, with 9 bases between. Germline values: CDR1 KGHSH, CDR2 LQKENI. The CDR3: CASSPPPLSETQYF. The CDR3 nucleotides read TGTGCCAGCTCACCACCCCCCCTTTCAGAGACCCAGTACTTC.

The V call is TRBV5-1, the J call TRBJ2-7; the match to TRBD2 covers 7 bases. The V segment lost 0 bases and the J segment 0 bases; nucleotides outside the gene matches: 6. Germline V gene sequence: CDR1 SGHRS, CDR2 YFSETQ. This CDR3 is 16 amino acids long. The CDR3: CASSLEASGTSYEQYF. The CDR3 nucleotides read TGCGCCAGCAGCTTGGAGGCTAGCGGAACCTCCTACGAGCAGTACTTC.

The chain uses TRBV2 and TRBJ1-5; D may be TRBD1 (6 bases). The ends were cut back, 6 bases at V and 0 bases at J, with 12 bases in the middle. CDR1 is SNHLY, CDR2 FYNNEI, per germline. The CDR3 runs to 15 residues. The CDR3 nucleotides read TGTGCCAGCAGCGGGACACTTTATAGCAATCAGCCCCAGCATTTT. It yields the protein CASSGTLYSNQPQHF.

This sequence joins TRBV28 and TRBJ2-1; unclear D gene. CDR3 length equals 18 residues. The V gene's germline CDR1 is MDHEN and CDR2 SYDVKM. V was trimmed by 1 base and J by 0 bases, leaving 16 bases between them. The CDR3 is CASSLFPLSSNSYNEQFF. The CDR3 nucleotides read TGTGCCAGCAGTTTATTCCCCCTTAGCTCAAACTCCTACAATGAGCAGTTCTTC.

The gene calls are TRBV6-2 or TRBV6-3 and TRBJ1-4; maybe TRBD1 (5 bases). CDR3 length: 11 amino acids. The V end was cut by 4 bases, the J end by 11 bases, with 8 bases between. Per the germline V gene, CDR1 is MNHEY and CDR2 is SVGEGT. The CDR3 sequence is CASSWRGKLFF. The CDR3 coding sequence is TGTGCCAGCAGTTGGCGGGGGAAACTGTTTTTT.

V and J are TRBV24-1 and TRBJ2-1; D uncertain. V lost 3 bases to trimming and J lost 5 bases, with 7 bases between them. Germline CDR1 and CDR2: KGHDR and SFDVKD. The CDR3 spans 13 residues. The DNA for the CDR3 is TGTGCCACCAGTGATGCGCTGAACAATGAGCAGTTCTTC. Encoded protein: CATSDALNNEQFF.

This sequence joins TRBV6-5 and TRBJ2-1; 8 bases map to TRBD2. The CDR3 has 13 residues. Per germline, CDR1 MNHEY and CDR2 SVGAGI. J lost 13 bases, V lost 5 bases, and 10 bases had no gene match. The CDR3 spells CASSLNTGGPQFF. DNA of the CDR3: TGTGCCAGCAGTCTCAATACGGGAGGGCCACAGTTCTTC.

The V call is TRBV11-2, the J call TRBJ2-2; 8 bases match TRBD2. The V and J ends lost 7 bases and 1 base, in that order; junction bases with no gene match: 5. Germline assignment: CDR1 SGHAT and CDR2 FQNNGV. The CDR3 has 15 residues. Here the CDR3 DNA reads TGTGCCAGCAAGAGCCTAGCGGGGAACACCGGGGAGCTGTTTTTT. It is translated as CASKSLAGNTGELFF.

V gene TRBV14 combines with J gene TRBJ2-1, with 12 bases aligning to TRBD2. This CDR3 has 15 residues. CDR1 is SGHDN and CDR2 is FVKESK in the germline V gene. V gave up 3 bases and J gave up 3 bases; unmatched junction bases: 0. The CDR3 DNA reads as TGTGCCAGCAGCCAGACTAGCGGGAGCTACAATGAGCAGTTCTTC. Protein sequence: CASSQTSGSYNEQFF.

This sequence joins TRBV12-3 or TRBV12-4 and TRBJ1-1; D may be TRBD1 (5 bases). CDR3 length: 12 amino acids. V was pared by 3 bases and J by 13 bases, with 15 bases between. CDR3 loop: CASSFTLAQGFF. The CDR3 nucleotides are TGTGCCAGCAGTTTTACATTGGCCCAGGGTTTCTTT.

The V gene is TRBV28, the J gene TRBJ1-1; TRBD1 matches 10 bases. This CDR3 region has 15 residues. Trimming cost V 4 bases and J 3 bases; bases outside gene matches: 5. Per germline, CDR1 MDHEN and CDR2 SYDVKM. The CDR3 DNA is TGTGCCAGCAGTTCTCACGGGACAGGGGACACTGAAGCTTTCTTT. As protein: CASSSHGTGDTEAFF.

This CDR3 is CASSLVGSSEGPLHF. The CDR3 coding sequence is TGTGCCAGCAGCTTAGTCGGCAGCTCAGAGGGTCCCCTCCACTTT. This chain uses TRBV7-2 with TRBJ1-6, with D unclear. Trimming cost V 1 base and J 13 bases, with 17 bases left between them. The germline V gene encodes CDR1 SGHTA and CDR2 FQGNSA. CDR3 length equals 15 residues.

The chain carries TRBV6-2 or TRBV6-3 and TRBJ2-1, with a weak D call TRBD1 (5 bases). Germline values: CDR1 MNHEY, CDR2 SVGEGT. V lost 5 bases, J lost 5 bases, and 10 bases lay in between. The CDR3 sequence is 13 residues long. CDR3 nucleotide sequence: TGTGCCAGCAGTCGGCAGGACAACAATGAGCAGTTCTTC. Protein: CASSRQDNNEQFF.

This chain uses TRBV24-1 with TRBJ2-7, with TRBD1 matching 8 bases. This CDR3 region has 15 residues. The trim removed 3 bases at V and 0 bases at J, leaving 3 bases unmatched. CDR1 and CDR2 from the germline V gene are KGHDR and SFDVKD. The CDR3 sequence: CATSDHRGSSYEQYF. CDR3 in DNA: TGTGCCACCAGTGATCACAGGGGGAGCTCCTACGAGCAGTACTTC.

CDR3 loop: CASSSTGGSSNQPQHF. As DNA, the CDR3 is TGTGCCAGCAGCTCGACAGGGGGCTCAAGCAATCAGCCCCAGCATTTT. The rearrangement joins TRBV2 to TRBJ1-5; 10 nucleotides agree with TRBD1. This CDR3 has 16 amino acids. The germline gives CDR1 SNHLY, CDR2 FYNNEI. The V gene end was trimmed by 6 bases and the J gene end by 1 base; junction bases not matched to a gene: 6.

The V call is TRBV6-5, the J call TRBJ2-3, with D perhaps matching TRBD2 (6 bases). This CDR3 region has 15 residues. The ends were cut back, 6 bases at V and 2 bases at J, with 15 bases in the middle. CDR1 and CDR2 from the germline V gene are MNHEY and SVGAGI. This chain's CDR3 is CASRDPGGATDTQYF. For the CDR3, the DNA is TGTGCCAGCAGAGACCCCGGGGGTGCCACAGATACGCAGTATTTT.

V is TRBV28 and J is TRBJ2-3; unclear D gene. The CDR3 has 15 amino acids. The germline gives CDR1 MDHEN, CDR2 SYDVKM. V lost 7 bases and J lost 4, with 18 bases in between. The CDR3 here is CASTPSFPGADTQYF. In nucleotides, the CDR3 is TGTGCCAGCACCCCGTCCTTCCCCGGTGCAGATACGCAGTATTTT. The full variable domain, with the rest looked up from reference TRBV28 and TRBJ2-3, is DVKVTQSSRYLVKRTGEKVFLECVQDMDHENMFWYRQDPGLGLRLIYFSYDVKMKEKGDIPEGYSVSREKKERFSLILESASTNQTSMYLCASTPSFPGADTQYFGPGTRLTVL.

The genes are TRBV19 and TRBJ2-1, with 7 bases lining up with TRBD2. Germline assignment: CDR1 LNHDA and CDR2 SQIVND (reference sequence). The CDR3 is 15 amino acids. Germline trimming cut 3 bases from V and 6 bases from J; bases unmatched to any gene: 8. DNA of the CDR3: TGTGCCAGTAGTATTAGGAGGGAGGGCGGCAATGAGCAGTTCTTC. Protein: CASSIRREGGNEQFF.

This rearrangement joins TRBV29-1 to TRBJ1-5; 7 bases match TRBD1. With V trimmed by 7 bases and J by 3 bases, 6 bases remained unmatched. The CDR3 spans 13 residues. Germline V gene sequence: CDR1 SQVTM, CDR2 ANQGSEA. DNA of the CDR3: TGCAGCGCCCGGGGACAGAACAATCAGCCCCAGCATTTT. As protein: CSARGQNNQPQHF.

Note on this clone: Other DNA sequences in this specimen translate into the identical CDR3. Written as DNA, the CDR3 is TGTGCCAGTAGCTCCCGGAGGGGATATGGCTACACCTTC. Protein sequence: CASSSRRGYGYTF. The rearrangement links TRBV19 to TRBJ1-2; tentatively, D is TRBD1 (5 bases). Trimming took 6 bases from V and 5 from J, leaving 13 bases between them. This CDR3 comprises 13 residues. In germline, CDR1 is LNHDA, CDR2 SQIVND (reference sequence).

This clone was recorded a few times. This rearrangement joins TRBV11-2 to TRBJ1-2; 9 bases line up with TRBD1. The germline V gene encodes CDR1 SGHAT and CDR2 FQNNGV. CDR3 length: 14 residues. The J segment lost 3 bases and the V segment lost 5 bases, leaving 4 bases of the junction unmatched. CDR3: CASSPGQGDYGYTF. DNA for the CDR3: TGTGCCAGCAGCCCGGGACAGGGAGACTATGGCTACACCTTC.

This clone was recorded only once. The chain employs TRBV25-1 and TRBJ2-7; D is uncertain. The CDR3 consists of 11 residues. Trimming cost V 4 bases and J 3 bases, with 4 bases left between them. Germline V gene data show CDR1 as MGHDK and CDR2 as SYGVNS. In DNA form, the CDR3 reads TGTGCCAGCAGTGCCAACTACGAGCAGTACTTC. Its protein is CASSANYEQYF.

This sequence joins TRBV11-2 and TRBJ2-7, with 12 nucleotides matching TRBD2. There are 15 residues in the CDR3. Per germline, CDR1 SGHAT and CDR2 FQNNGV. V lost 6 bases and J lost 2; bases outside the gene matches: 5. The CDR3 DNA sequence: TGTGCCAGCAGTCGACTAGCGGGAGTCGCCTACGAGCAGTACTTC. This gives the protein CASSRLAGVAYEQYF.